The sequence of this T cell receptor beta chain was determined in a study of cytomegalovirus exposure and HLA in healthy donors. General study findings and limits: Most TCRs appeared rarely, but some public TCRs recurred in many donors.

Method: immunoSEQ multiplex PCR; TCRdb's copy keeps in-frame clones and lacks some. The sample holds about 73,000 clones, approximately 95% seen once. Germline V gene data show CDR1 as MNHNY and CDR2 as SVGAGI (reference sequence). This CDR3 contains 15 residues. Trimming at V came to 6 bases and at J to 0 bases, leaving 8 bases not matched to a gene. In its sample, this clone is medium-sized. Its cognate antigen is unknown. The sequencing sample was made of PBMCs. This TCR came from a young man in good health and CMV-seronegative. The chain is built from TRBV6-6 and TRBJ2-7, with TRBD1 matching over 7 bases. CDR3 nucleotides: TGTGCCAGCAGGTCGCCGGGACAGCCCTCCTACGAGCAGTACTTC. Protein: CASRSPGQPSYEQYF.